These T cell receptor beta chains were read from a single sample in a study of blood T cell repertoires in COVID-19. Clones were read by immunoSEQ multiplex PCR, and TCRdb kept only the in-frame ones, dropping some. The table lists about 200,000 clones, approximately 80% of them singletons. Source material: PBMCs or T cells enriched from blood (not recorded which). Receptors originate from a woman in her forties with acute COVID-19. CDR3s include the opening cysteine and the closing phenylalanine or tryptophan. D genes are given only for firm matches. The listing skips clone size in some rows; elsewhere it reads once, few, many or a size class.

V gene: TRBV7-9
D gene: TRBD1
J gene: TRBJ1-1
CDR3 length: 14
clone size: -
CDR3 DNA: TGTGCCAGCAGCCTCGACAGGGTAGCGGCTGAAGCTTTCTTT
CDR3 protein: CASSLDRVAAEAFF

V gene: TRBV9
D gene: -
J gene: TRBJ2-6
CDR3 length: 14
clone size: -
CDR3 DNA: TGTGCCAGCAGCGGCAGGTTTGGGGCCAACGTCCTGACTTTC
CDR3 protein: CASSGRFGANVLTF

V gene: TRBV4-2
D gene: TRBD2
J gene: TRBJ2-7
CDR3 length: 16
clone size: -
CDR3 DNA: TGTGCCAGCAGCCCTGGACTAGCGGGGATCTCCTACGAGCAGTACTTC
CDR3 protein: CASSPGLAGISYEQYF

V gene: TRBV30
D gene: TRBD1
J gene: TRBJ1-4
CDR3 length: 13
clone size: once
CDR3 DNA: TGTGCCCAGACAGGGTCGGATAATGAAAAACTGTTTTTT
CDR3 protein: CAQTGSDNEKLFF

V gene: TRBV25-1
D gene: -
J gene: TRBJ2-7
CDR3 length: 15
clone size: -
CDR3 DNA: TGTGCCAGCAGTGAATACTCCCCAGGGGCCTACGAGCAGTACTTC
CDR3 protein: CASSEYSPGAYEQYF

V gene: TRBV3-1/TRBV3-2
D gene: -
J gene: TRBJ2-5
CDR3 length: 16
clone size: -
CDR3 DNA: TGTGCCAGCAGCCAAGGGCAGTCGGGGTGGCGAGAGACCCAGTACTTC
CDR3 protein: CASSQGQSGWRETQYF

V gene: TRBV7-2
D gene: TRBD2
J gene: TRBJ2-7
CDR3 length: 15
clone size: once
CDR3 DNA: TGTGCCAGCAGCTTCTCTAGCGGGAGTTCCTACGAGCAGTACTTC
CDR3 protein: CASSFSSGSSYEQYF

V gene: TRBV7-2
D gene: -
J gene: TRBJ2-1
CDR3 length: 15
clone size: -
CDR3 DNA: TGTGCCAGCAGCTTACTGAGTCAGGGTAAAGGTGAGCAGTTCTTC
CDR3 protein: CASSLLSQGKGEQFF

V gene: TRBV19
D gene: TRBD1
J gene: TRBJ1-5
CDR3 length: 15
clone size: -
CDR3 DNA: TGTGCCAGTAGTGTCGCCGGGACAGAGAATCAGCCCCAGCATTTT
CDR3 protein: CASSVAGTENQPQHF

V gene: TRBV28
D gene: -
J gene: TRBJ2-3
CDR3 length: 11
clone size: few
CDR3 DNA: TGTGCCAGCAGTACCGGTGATACGCAGTATTTT
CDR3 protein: CASSTGDTQYF

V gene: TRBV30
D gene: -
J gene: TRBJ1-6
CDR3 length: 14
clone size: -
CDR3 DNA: TGTGCCTGGAGTCCCAGGGGCTCGGATTCACCCCTCCACTTT
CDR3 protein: CAWSPRGSDSPLHF

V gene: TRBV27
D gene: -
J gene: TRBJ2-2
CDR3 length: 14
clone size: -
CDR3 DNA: TGTGCCAGCAGTTCGCACCTAAACACCGGGGAGCTGTTTTTT
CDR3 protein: CASSSHLNTGELFF

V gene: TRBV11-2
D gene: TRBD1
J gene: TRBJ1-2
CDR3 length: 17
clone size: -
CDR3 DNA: TGTGCCAGCAGCTTAGATTGGGGACAGGGAATTAACTATGGCTACACCTTC
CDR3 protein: CASSLDWGQGINYGYTF

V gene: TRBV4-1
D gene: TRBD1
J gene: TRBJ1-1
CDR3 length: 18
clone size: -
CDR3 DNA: TGCGCCAGCAGCCAAGATTTATCCGACAGGGGGCGGCACACTGAAGCTTTCTTT
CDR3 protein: CASSQDLSDRGRHTEAFF

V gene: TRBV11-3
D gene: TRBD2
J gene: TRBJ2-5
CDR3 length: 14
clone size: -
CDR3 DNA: TGTGCCAGCAGCTTAGGCGGGAGTCAAGAGACCCAGTACTTC
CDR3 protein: CASSLGGSQETQYF

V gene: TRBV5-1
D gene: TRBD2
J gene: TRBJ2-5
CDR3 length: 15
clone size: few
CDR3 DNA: TGCGCCAGCAGCTTGGCTGGCGGGAGCCAAGAGACCCAGTACTTC
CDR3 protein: CASSLAGGSQETQYF

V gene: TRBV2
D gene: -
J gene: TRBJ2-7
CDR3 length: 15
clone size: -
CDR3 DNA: TGTGCCAGCAGTGAATTGCGGGGGCCTTCCTACGAGCAGTACTTC
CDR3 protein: CASSELRGPSYEQYF

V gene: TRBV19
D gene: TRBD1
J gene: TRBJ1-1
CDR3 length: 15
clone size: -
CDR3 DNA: TGTGCCAGTAGTAATAGGGACAGGTCCAACACTGAAGCTTTCTTT
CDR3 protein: CASSNRDRSNTEAFF

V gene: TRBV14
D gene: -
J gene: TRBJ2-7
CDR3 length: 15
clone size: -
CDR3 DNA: TGTGCCAGCAGCCAAGACGGAGGGGCCTCGTGGGAGCAGTACTTC
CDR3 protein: CASSQDGGASWEQYF

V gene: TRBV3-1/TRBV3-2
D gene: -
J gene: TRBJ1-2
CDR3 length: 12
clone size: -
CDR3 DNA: TGTGCCAGCAGCCAAGTAGACTATGGCTACACCTTC
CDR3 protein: CASSQVDYGYTF

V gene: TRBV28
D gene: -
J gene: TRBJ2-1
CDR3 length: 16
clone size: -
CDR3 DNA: TGTGCCAGCAGTCCAGCTTTGGGGGGAGGTCGGAATGAGCAGTTCTTC
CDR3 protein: CASSPALGGGRNEQFF

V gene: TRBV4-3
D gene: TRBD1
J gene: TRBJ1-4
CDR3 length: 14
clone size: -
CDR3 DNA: TGCGCCAGCAGCCTCCGACAGGGGGTTGAAAAACTGTTTTTT
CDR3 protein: CASSLRQGVEKLFF

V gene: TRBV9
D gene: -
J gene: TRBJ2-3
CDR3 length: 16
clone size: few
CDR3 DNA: TGTGCCAGCAGCGTAGCGGGGCGGGGAAGCACAGATACGCAGTATTTT
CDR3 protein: CASSVAGRGSTDTQYF

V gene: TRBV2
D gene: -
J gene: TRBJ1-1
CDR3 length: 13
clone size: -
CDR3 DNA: TGTGCCAGCAGTGAAGGCAGAAACACTGAAGCTTTCTTT
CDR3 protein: CASSEGRNTEAFF

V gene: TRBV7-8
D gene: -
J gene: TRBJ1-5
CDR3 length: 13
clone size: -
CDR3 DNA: TGTGCCAGCAGCTTAGTGGGGGGGGAGCCCCAGCATTTT
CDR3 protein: CASSLVGGEPQHF

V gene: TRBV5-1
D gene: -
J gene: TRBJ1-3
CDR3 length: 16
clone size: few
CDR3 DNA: TGCGCCAGCAGCTTCACCCAGGGATTCTCTGGAAACACCATATATTTT
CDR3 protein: CASSFTQGFSGNTIYF

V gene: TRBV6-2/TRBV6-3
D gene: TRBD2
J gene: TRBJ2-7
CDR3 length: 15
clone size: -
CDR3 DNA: TGTGCCAGCAGTTACTCGGGACTAGCGGACTACGAGCAGTACTTC
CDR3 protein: CASSYSGLADYEQYF

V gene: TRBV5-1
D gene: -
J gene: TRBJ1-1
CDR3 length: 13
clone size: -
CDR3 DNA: TGCGCCAGCAGCTTGTGGGCGGGCGGTGAAGCTTTCTTT
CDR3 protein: CASSLWAGGEAFF

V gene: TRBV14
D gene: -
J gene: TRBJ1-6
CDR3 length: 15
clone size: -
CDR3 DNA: TGTGCCAGCAGCCAAATGGGCGGGGGGAATTCACCCCTCCACTTT
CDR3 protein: CASSQMGGGNSPLHF

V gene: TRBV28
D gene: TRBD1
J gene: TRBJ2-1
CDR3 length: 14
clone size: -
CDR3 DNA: TGTGCCAGCAGTTTCTTGGACAGGGCCAATGAGCAGTTCTTC
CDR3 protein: CASSFLDRANEQFF

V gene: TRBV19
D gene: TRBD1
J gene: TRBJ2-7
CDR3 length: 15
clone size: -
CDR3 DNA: TGTGCCAGTAGTGTGTGGACAGGAGAGTCCTACGAGCAGTACTTC
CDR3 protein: CASSVWTGESYEQYF

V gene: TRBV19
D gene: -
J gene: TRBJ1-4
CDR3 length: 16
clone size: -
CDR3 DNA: TGTGCCAGTAGTATTCCCGGGTCAGCAACTAATGAAAAACTGTTTTTT
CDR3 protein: CASSIPGSATNEKLFF

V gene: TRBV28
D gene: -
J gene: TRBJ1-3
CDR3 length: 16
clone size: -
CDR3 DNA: TGTGCCAGCAGACCCAGGGAGGGAGGGTCTGGAAACACCATATATTTT
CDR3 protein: CASRPREGGSGNTIYF

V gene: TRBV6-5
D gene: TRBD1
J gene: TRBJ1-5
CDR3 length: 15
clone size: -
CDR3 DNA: TGTGCCATCAGTAGGACAGGGGCCCTGTCTCAGCCCCAGCATTTT
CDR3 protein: CAISRTGALSQPQHF

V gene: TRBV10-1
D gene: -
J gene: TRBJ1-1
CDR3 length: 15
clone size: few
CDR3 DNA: TGCGCCAGCAGTGACCCCAGGGGAGCGAACACTGAAGCTTTCTTT
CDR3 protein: CASSDPRGANTEAFF

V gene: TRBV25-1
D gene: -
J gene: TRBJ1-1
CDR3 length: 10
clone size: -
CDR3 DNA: TGTGCCAGCAGTGAGGTGAGGGTTTTCTTT
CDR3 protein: CASSEVRVFF

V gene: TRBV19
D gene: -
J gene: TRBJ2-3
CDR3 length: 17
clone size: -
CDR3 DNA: TGTGCCAGTAGTATAGACCTCGGACTTCCACTCACAGATACGCAGTATTTT
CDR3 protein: CASSIDLGLPLTDTQYF

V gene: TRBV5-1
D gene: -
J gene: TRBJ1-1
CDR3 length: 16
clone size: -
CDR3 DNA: TGCGCCAGCAGCTCAGAGGCTGGGTTGGGGACACTTGAAGCTTTCTTT
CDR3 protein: CASSSEAGLGTLEAFF

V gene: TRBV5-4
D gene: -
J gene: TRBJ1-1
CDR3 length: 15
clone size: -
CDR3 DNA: TGTGCCAGCAGCGCCCATCTGGGACAGAACACTGAAGCTTTCTTT
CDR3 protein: CASSAHLGQNTEAFF

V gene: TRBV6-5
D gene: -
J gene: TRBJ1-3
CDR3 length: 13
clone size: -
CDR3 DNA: TGTGCCAGCCTGGGCGGGGTTGGAAACACCATATATTTT
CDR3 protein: CASLGGVGNTIYF